The present TCR beta chain was sequenced within a study of T cell responses to AZD1222 COVID-19 vaccine. Across the study: Investigators merged groups given second doses at roughly 4 or roughly 12 weeks.

This CDR3 is 15 amino acids long. The V segment lost 2 bases and the J segment 6 bases; nucleotides outside the gene matches: 7. The germline CDR1 and CDR2 sequences are MNHEY and SMNVEV (reference sequence). Whole-study findings and limits: The donors showed a predominance of white British ancestry and of females, with possible underestimation of clonal diversity. After two AZD1222 doses, spike-specific TCR breadth and depth rose versus day 0.

With respect to this clone: Antigen unknown.

Measured with immunoSEQ multiplex PCR; TCRdb has only the in-frame clones, and not every one. The data hold 150,000 to 200,000 clones, with about 90% observed a single time. The sample here was peripheral blood, taken on day 0 of AZD1222 vaccination. The receptor comes from an adult in good health. The V and J genes are TRBV27 and TRBJ1-1, with 9 nucleotides matching TRBD1. DNA of the CDR3: TGTGCCAGCAGTTTAGTGAGGACAGGGGCCCCTGAAGCTTTCTTT. Translated: CASSLVRTGAPEAFF.